Sequencing of this T cell receptor beta chain was carried out in a study of early T cells in non-severe SARS-CoV-2 infection. The germline V gene encodes CDR1 MNHNS and CDR2 SASEGT. The CDR3 contains 14 residues. Deletions cut 6 bases from V and 4 bases from J, with 12 bases between. Researchers tagged individual cDNA molecules with unique molecular identifiers. TCRdb re-called the 5' RACE reads through MiXCR, storing one row per CDR3 protein. The sample records more than 50,000 distinct CDR3 sequences, about 13% being singletons. The table lists this clonotype with a few counts. J is TRBJ2-2 and V is TRBV6-1, with D possibly being TRBD1 (6 bases). Sequencing was performed on whole blood. The sequence derives from an adult who was a healthcare worker with PCR-confirmed SARS-CoV-2 infection or an uninfected control (not recorded which). The CDR3 coding sequence is TGTGCCAGCAGGGGTCTAGGGGGCACCGGGGAGCTGTTTTTT. This codes for CASRGLGGTGELFF.